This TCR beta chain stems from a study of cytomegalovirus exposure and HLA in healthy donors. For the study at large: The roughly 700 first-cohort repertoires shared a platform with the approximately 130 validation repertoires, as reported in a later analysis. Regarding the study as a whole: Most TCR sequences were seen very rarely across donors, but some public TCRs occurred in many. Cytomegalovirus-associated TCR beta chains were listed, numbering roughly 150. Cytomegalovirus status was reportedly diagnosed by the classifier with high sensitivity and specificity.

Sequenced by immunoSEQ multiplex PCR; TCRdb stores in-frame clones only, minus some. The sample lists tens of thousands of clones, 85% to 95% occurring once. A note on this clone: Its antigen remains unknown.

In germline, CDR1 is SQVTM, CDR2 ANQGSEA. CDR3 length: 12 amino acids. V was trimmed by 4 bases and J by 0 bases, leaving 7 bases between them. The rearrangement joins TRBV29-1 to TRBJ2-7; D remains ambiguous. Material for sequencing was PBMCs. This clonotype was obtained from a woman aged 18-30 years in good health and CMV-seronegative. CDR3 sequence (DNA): TGCAGCGTTGGATCCAGCTCCTACGAGCAGTACTTC. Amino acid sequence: CSVGSSSYEQYF.